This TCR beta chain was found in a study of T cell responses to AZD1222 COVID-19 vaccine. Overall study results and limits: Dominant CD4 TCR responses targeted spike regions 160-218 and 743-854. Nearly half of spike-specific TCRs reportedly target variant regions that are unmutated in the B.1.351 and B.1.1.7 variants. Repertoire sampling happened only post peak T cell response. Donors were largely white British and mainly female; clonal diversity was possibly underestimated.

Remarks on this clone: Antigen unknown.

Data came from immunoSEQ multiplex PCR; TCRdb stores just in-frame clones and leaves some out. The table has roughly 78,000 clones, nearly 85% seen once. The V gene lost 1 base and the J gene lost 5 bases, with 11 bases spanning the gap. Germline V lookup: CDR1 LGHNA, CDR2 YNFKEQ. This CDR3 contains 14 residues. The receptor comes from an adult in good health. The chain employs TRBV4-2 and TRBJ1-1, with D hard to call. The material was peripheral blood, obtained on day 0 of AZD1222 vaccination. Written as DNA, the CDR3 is TGTGCCAGCAGCCAAGTTGGGCAGTGGACTGAAGCTTTCTTT. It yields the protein CASSQVGQWTEAFF.